Shown below are 30 T cell receptor beta chains from a single sample sequenced in a study of T cell responses to AZD1222 COVID-19 vaccine listed by TCRdb under 2021. What this sample's time point label stands for: about 28 days (+/-7) after the second vaccine dose. Receptors were amplified or captured by the immunoSEQ multiplex PCR assay. TCRdb re-hosts the immuneACCESS table, in-frame sequences only. Its copies lack some clones; in the studies checked, an unresolved V gene accounts for under half of them, and the cause for the rest is not known. The table for this sample lists more than 110,000 clones; 80% to 95% of them were counted only once. Together, the top ten hold about 3.7% of the sample. Material: peripheral blood, obtained 28 days after the second AZD1222 dose. All receptors come from an adult who received the AZD1222 COVID-19 vaccine.

The chain employs TRBV2 and TRBJ2-3, with 8 bases fitting TRBD2. CDR3 size: 14 residues. V gave up 4 bases and J gave up 6 bases; unmatched junction bases: 6. The V gene's germline CDR1 is SNHLY and CDR2 FYNNEI. CDR3 nucleotide sequence: TGTGCCAGCAGTGTTAGACTAGCGACTGATACGCAGTATTTT. Protein sequence: CASSVRLATDTQYF.

The chain is built from TRBV19 and TRBJ1-4; D gene unclear. Germline assignment: CDR1 LNHDA and CDR2 SQIVND (reference sequence). Trimming shortened V by 6 bases and J by 5 bases, and 10 bases separated the two germline ends. CDR3 length: 13 amino acids. CDR3 bases: TGTGCCAGTAGCGGTAGAGCAAATGAAAAACTGTTTTTT. It codes for CASSGRANEKLFF.

The genes are TRBV7-2 and TRBJ1-5; 11 positions match TRBD1. Germline trimming cut 6 bases from V and 6 bases from J; bases unmatched to any gene: 16. Looked up from germline, CDR1 is SGHTA and CDR2 is FQGNSA. This CDR3 region has 18 residues. The CDR3 sequence: CASSRTGTGGSGRQPQHF. CDR3 DNA sequence: TGTGCCAGCAGTCGGACCGGGACAGGGGGATCGGGCCGTCAGCCCCAGCATTTT.

The chain joins TRBV28 to TRBJ1-1; D possibly corresponds to TRBD1 (6 bases). V dropped 7 bases and J dropped 0 bases, with 15 bases sitting between them. The length of the CDR3 is 15 residues. Looked up from germline, CDR1 is MDHEN and CDR2 is SYDVKM. As DNA, the CDR3 is TGTGCCAGCAATCGGAGGGGGTTTATGAACACTGAAGCTTTCTTT. It is translated as CASNRRGFMNTEAFF.

This clone turned up a few times. This CDR3 is CASSLDRGQETQYF. DNA for the CDR3: TGTGCCAGCAGCTTGGACAGGGGACAAGAGACCCAGTACTTC. The chain employs TRBV5-8 and TRBJ2-5; 7 bases map to TRBD1. Germline-derived CDR1 and CDR2 are SGHTS and YDEGEE. The ends lost 0 bases at V and 2 bases at J; junction bases unmatched: 1. There are 14 residues in the CDR3.

The chain has TRBV7-9 and TRBJ1-5; D perhaps matches TRBD1 (5 bases). The CDR3 extends over 15 amino acids. Germline-derived CDR1 and CDR2 are SEHNR and FQNEAQ (reference sequence). V lost 1 base to trimming and J lost 3 bases, with 10 bases between them. The DNA for the CDR3 is TGTGCCAGCAGCTTAGGAGGGGAGGTCAATCAGCCCCAGCATTTT. This codes for CASSLGGEVNQPQHF. Drawing the rest from reference TRBV7-9 and TRBJ1-5, the complete variable domain is DTGVSQNPRHKITKRGQNVTFRCDPISEHNRLYWYRQTLGQGPEFLTYFQNEAQLEKSRLLSDRFSAERPKGSFSTLEIQRTEQGDSAMYLCASSLGGEVNQPQHFGDGTRLSIL.

The genes are TRBV7-3 and TRBJ2-7; possible D gene TRBD1, 6 bases. Per germline, CDR1 SGHTA and CDR2 FQGTGA. The length of the CDR3 is 15 residues. Trimming removed 2 bases at V and 2 bases at J, with 13 bases between. The CDR3 sequence: CASSLHPGTTYEQYF. The CDR3 bases are TGTGCCAGCAGCTTACACCCGGGGACAACCTACGAGCAGTACTTC.

In its sample, this clone was seen a few times. This chain joins TRBV7-9 and TRBJ2-1; D is undetermined. The germline V gene has CDR1 SEHNR and CDR2 FQNEAQ (reference sequence). CDR3 length equals 12 residues. V lost 5 bases and J 7 bases, leaving 9 bases between the germline ends. Here the CDR3 reads CASSPHRNEQFF. CDR3 nucleotide sequence: TGTGCCAGCAGCCCACACCGGAATGAGCAGTTCTTC.

This rearrangement joins TRBV29-1 to TRBJ2-1; TRBD2 matches at 12 bases. The CDR3 extends over 14 amino acids. With 3 bases clipped from V and 6 bases from J, the junction kept 3 bases outside the gene matches. Germline V CDR1 and CDR2: SQVTM, ANQGSEA. In DNA form, the CDR3 reads TGCAGCGTTGAGCGACTAGCGGGAGTCAATGAGCAGTTCTTC. This codes for CSVERLAGVNEQFF.

The V call is TRBV3-1 (or the pseudogene TRBV3-2), the J call TRBJ1-6; D remains unclear. Germline CDR1 reads LGHDT; CDR2 reads YNNKEL (reference sequence). The germline V and J ends were trimmed by 1 base and 10 bases, with 5 bases remaining between them. CDR3 length equals 12 residues. The CDR3 DNA reads as TGTGCCAGCAGCCAAGTTGGGTCACCCCTCCACTTT. The encoded protein is CASSQVGSPLHF.

This rearrangement joins TRBV28 to TRBJ2-1; D not certain. With 5 bases removed from V and 12 bases from J, the gap between germline ends came to 14 bases. This CDR3 comprises 12 residues. Germline V gene lookup returns CDR1 MDHEN and CDR2 SYDVKM. For the CDR3, the DNA is TGTGCCAGCAGTCGTCCGGGTTACGGGCAGTTCTTC. Translated: CASSRPGYGQFF.

The V and J genes are TRBV7-9 and TRBJ2-1; 10 bases match TRBD2. Germline V gene lookup returns CDR1 SEHNR and CDR2 FQNEAQ (reference sequence). Germline trimming cut 2 bases from V and 9 bases from J; bases unmatched to any gene: 4. The CDR3 has 14 amino acids. The CDR3 is CASSLILAGVEQFF. In nucleotides, the CDR3 is TGTGCCAGCAGCTTAATCCTAGCGGGAGTTGAGCAGTTCTTC.

The chain has TRBV11-2 and TRBJ1-6; the D gene is possibly TRBD1 (5 bases). The germline V gene encodes CDR1 SGHAT and CDR2 FQNNGV. The CDR3 covers 15 residues. Between the trimmed V and J ends, which lost 3 bases and 4 bases, there was a span of 10 bases. The CDR3 region is CASSLGQTYNSPLHF. CDR3 in DNA: TGTGCCAGCAGCTTGGGGCAGACTTATAATTCACCCCTCCACTTT.

Points on this clone: The same CDR3 can be traced to other DNA sequences in this sample. CDR3 residues: CASSQGGWLSSYNEQFF. In DNA, the CDR3 is TGTGCCAGCAGCCAAGGTGGCTGGCTGAGCTCCTACAATGAGCAGTTCTTC. The chain joins TRBV14 to TRBJ2-1; D is uncertain. The germline V gene has CDR1 SGHDN and CDR2 FVKESK. The V end was cut by 1 base, the J end by 0 bases, with 13 bases between. The CDR3 is made up of 17 amino acids. Together with reference TRBV14 and TRBJ2-1, the CDR3 gives the full variable domain: EAGVTQFPSHSVIEKGQTVTLRCDPISGHDNLYWYRRVMGKEIKFLLHFVKESKQDESGMPNNRFLAERTGGTYSTLKVQPAELEDSGVYFCASSQGGWLSSYNEQFFGPGTRLTVL.

The V gene is TRBV4-2, the J gene TRBJ2-7, with 11 bases matching TRBD2. Germline V gives CDR1 LGHNA, CDR2 YNFKEQ. Trimming cost V 2 bases and J 0 bases; bases outside gene matches: 0. This CDR3 contains 15 residues. The CDR3 region is CASSQTSGSSYEQYF. DNA for the CDR3: TGTGCCAGCAGCCAAACTAGCGGGAGCTCCTACGAGCAGTACTTC.

This chain connects TRBV28 to TRBJ2-5; the D is unclear. Per the germline V gene, CDR1 is MDHEN and CDR2 is SYDVKM. This CDR3 has 12 amino acids. V gave up 8 bases and J gave up 1 base, with 8 bases separating them. CDR3 residues: CASGHPQETQYF. In DNA, the CDR3 is TGTGCCAGCGGCCACCCCCAAGAGACCCAGTACTTC.

V gene TRBV12-3 or TRBV12-4 combines with J gene TRBJ2-4, with D perhaps assigned TRBD1 or TRBD2 (5 bases each). With 4 bases removed from V and 9 bases from J, the gap between germline ends came to 10 bases. The CDR3 consists of 12 residues. CDR3 in DNA: TGTGCCAGCAGTTGGGGAGACAGCATTCAGTACTTC. Amino acid sequence: CASSWGDSIQYF.

The chain couples TRBV28 to TRBJ1-3, with unresolved D. CDR3 size: 14 residues. The V gene's germline CDR1 is MDHEN and CDR2 SYDVKM. The V end was cut by 6 bases, the J end by 0 bases, with 9 bases between. The CDR3 sequence: CASRKALSGNTIYF. For the CDR3, the DNA is TGTGCCAGCAGAAAGGCTCTCTCTGGAAACACCATATATTTT.

The DNA for the CDR3 is TGTGTTCAAAGTATGGCGGCAGGGGGCGAGGTGTGCTCTGGAAACACCATATATTTT. Its protein is CVQSMAAGGEVCSGNTIYF. The chain has TRBV19 and TRBJ1-3, with 8 positions matching TRBD1. CDR1 and CDR2 from the germline V gene are LNHDA and SQIVND (reference sequence). The CDR3 is made up of 19 amino acids.

This clone showed up just once. The rearrangement uses TRBV3-1 (or the pseudogene TRBV3-2) and TRBJ2-7, with TRBD2 as a possible D gene (5 bases). Trimming took off 3 bases at V and 6 bases at J, with 15 bases between the two ends. The germline V gene has CDR1 LGHDT and CDR2 YNNKEL (reference sequence). The CDR3 extends over 14 amino acids. Here the CDR3 reads CASSHPAAPGEQYF. The CDR3 DNA is TGTGCCAGCAGCCACCCAGCGGCCCCGGGCGAGCAGTACTTC.

The chain combines TRBV3-1 (or the pseudogene TRBV3-2) with TRBJ1-2; D remains unclear. The CDR3 has 14 residues. Germline CDR1 and CDR2: LGHDT and YNNKEL (reference sequence). The V gene lost 4 bases and the J gene lost 3 bases, with 12 bases spanning the gap. The CDR3 DNA reads as TGTGCCAGCAGCCTCTCCGGGAGCCACTATGGCTACACCTTC. Amino acid sequence: CASSLSGSHYGYTF.

The genes are TRBV19 and TRBJ1-2; D is uncertain. The CDR3 loop spans 17 amino acids. Germline values: CDR1 LNHDA, CDR2 SQIVND (reference sequence). V gave up 7 bases and J gave up 4 bases, with 25 bases separating them. The CDR3 reads CASIREAGGISIYGYTF. The DNA for the CDR3 is TGTGCCAGTATAAGGGAGGCAGGCGGTATCTCGATCTATGGCTACACCTTC.

This chain uses TRBV28 with TRBJ1-2; D might be TRBD1 (6 bases). This CDR3 has 13 amino acids. Germline V lookup: CDR1 MDHEN, CDR2 SYDVKM. The germline V and J ends were trimmed by 3 bases and 5 bases, with 10 bases remaining between them. The chain's CDR3 is CASSLGGRYGYTF. The DNA of the CDR3 is TGTGCCAGCAGTTTGGGGGGGCGTTATGGCTACACCTTC.

This chain uses TRBV3-1 (or the pseudogene TRBV3-2) with TRBJ1-2, with D perhaps TRBD1 (6 bases). Trimming removed 4 bases from V and 4 bases from J, with 16 bases in between. CDR1 LGHDT and CDR2 YNNKEL come from the germline V gene (reference sequence). The CDR3 extends over 15 amino acids. Here the CDR3 DNA reads TGTGCCAGCAGCCGATCGATGACAGGCCTCTATGGCTACACCTTC. Translation gives CASSRSMTGLYGYTF.

This clone was seen more than once but under ten times. The J gene is TRBJ1-2, the V gene TRBV6-5, with D hard to call. Germline values: CDR1 MNHEY, CDR2 SVGAGI. Deletions cut 0 bases from V and 6 bases from J, with 8 bases between. The CDR3 length is 13 residues. CDR3 residues: CASSYSHGNGYTF. The DNA for the CDR3 is TGTGCCAGCAGTTACTCGCACGGTAATGGCTACACCTTC.

The gene calls are TRBV30 and TRBJ1-2; D gene ambiguous. CDR3 length equals 10 residues. The V end lost 4 bases, the J end lost 10 bases, and 10 bases lay between the germline ends. The germline V gene has CDR1 GTSNPN and CDR2 SVGIG (reference sequence). The CDR3 DNA follows: TGTGCCTGGACAGGTCCCAACTACACCTTC. Amino acids: CAWTGPNYTF.

This rearrangement joins TRBV7-2 to TRBJ1-2; 9 positions match TRBD1. With V trimmed by 5 bases and J by 7 bases, 8 bases remained unmatched. This CDR3 region has 14 residues. Per germline, CDR1 SGHTA and CDR2 FQGNSA. CDR3 in amino acids: CASSAAGTGFGYTF. CDR3 nucleotides: TGTGCCAGCAGCGCGGCCGGGACAGGGTTTGGCTACACCTTC.

This clone was picked up one time. The CDR3 reads CSASGLAYGYTF. The CDR3 bases are TGCAGTGCTAGTGGGCTCGCCTACGGCTACACCTTC. V gene TRBV20-1 combines with J gene TRBJ1-2; D is unclear. The V gene lost 3 bases and the J gene lost 8 bases, with 13 bases spanning the gap. Germline V gene data show CDR1 as DFQATT and CDR2 as SNEGSKA (reference sequence). The CDR3 loop spans 12 amino acids.

V gene TRBV7-9 combines with J gene TRBJ1-4, with D maybe TRBD1 (6 bases). CDR1 is SEHNR, CDR2 FQNEAQ, per germline (reference sequence). The CDR3 length is 16 residues. V lost 6 bases, J lost 2 bases, and 16 bases lay in between. The CDR3 is CASSPQPGGTNEKLFF. CDR3 nucleotide sequence: TGTGCCAGCAGTCCACAACCGGGGGGCACTAATGAAAAACTGTTTTTT.

This chain uses TRBV29-1 with TRBJ1-2; TRBD1 might be the D (5 bases). Germline V gene lookup returns CDR1 SQVTM and CDR2 ANQGSEA. Trimming removed 1 base at V and 3 bases at J, with 9 bases between. The CDR3 extends over 13 amino acids. The CDR3 loop reads CSVEVLGDYGYTF. The CDR3 coding sequence is TGCAGCGTTGAAGTGCTGGGGGACTATGGCTACACCTTC.